This TCR beta chain stems from a study of cytomegalovirus exposure and HLA in healthy donors. PCR primers comprised 60 Vbeta and 13 Jbeta primers. Here immunoSEQ multiplex PCR was the method, and the copy in TCRdb shows in-frame clones only, minus some. The table shows 90,000 to 120,000 clones, with 65% to 85% occurring only once. The V segment lost 4 bases and the J segment 1 base; nucleotides outside the gene matches: 7. Per germline, CDR1 MDHEN and CDR2 SYDVKM. CDR3 length: 19 amino acids. Study results and limitations: In an earlier analysis, about 87% or about 30%: the productive usage of most TCR beta V segments. HLA restriction was apparent for most CMV-associated TCR beta chains in a later analysis.

Note on this clone: Its antigen is still unknown.

The sequencing input was PBMCs. The rearrangement links TRBV28 to TRBJ2-1; 16 bases are shared with TRBD2. This receptor was identified in a young man in good health and CMV-seronegative. CDR3 DNA sequence: TGTGCCAGCAGTTCGGGACTAGCGGGAGGGCCAGGGTCCTACAATGAGCAGTTCTTC. It yields the protein CASSSGLAGGPGSYNEQFF.